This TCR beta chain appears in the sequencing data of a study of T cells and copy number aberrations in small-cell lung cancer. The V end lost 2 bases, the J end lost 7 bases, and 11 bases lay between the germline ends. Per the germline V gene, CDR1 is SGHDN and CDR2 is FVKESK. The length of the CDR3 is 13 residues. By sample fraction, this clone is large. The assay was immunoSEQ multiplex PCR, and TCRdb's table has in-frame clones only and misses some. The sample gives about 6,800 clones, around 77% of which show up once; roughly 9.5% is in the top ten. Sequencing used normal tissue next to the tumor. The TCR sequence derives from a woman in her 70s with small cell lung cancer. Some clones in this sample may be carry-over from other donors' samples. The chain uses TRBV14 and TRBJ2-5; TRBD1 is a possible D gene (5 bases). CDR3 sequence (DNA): TGTGCCAGCAGCCAACAGGCAGGGTGGACCCAGTACTTC. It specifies CASSQQAGWTQYF.